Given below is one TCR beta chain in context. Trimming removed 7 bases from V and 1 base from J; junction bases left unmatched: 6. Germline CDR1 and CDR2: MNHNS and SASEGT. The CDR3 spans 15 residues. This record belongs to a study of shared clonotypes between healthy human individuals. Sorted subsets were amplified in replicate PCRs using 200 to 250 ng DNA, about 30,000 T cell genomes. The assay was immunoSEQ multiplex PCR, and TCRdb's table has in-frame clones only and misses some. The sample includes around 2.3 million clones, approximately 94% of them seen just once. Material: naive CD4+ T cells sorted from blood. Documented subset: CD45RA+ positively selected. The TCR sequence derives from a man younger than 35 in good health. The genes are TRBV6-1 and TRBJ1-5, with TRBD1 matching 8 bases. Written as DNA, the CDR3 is TGTGCCAGCACTAGCGGACAGGGAAGCAATCAGCCCCAGCATTTT. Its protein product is CASTSGQGSNQPQHF.